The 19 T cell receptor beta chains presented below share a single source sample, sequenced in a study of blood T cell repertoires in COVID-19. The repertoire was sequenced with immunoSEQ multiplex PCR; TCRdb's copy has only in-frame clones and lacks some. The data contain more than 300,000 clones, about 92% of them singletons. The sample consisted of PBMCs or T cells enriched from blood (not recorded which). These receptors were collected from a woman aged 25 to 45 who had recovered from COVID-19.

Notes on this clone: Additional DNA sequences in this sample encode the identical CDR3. The CDR3 sequence is CASSLGASSYNEQFF. The CDR3 nucleotides read TGCGCCAGCAGCTTAGGTGCTAGCTCCTACAATGAGCAGTTCTTC. The chain is built from TRBV5-1 and TRBJ2-1; D unclear. Germline CDR1 SGHRS, CDR2 YFSETQ. Trimming removed 2 bases from V and 0 bases from J, with 9 bases in between. The CDR3 spans 15 residues.

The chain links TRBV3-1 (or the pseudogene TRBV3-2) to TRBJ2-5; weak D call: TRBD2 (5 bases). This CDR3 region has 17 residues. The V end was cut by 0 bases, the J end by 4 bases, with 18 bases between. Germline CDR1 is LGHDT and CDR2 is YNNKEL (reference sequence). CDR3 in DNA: TGTGCCAGCAGCCAAGATCGCGCGGCCAGGAGGAGAGAGACCCAGTACTTC. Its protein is CASSQDRAARRRETQYF.

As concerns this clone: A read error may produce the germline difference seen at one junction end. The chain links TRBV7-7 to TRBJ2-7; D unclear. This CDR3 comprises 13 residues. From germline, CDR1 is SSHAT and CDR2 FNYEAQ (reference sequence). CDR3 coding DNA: TGTGCTAGCAGCTCCCCAGAATCCGACGAGCAGTACTTC. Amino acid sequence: CASSSPESDEQYF.

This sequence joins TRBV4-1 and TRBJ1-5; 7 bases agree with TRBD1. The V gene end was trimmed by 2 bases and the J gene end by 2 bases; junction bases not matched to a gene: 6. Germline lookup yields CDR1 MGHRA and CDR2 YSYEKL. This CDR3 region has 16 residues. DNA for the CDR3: TGCGCCAGCAGCCAAACAGACAGGGTTGGCAATCAGCCCCAGCATTTT. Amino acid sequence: CASSQTDRVGNQPQHF.

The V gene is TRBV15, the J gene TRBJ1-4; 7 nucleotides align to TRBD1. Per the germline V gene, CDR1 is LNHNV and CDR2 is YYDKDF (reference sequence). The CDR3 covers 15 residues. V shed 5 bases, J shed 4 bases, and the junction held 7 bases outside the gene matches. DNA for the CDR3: TGTGCCACCAGCTCCCGGGACAGCCGTAATGAAAAACTGTTTTTT. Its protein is CATSSRDSRNEKLFF.

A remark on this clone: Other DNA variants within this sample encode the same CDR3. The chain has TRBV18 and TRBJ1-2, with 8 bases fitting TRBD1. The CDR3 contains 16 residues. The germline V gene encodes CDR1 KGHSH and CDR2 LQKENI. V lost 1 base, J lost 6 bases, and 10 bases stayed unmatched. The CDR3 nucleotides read TGTGCCAGCTCACCACAGCAGGGGGCCGCCGCAGATGGCTACACCTTC. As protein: CASSPQQGAAADGYTF.

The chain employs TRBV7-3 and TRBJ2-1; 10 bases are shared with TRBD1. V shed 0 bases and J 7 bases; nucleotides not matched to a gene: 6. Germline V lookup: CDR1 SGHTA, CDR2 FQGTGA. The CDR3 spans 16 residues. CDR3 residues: CASSLTLTGGGNEQFF. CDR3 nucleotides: TGTGCCAGCAGCTTAACGTTGACAGGGGGCGGGAATGAGCAGTTCTTC. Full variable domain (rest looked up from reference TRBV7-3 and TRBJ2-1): GAGVSQTPSNKVTEKGKYVELRCDPISGHTALYWYRQSLGQGPEFLIYFQGTGAADDSGLPNDRFFAVRPEGSVSTLKIQRTERGDSAVYLCASSLTLTGGGNEQFFGPGTRLTVL.

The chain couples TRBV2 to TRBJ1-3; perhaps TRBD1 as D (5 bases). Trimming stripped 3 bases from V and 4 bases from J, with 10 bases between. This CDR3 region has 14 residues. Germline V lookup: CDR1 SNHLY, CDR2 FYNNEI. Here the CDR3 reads CASSEQGSGNTIYF. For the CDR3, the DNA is TGTGCCAGCAGTGAGCAGGGTTCCGGAAACACCATATATTTT.

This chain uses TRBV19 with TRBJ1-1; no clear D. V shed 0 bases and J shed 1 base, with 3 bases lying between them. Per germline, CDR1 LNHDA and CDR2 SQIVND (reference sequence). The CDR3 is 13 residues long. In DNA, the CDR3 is TGTGCCAGTAGTATAGACGGGAACACTGAAGCTTTCTTT. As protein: CASSIDGNTEAFF.

CDR3 DNA sequence: TGTGCCAGCAAAGAACTTAACTATGGCTACACCTTC. It specifies CASKELNYGYTF. The chain couples TRBV6-5 to TRBJ1-2; D gene unclear. V dropped 7 bases and J dropped 1 base, with 7 bases sitting between them. Germline values: CDR1 MNHEY, CDR2 SVGAGI. The length of the CDR3 is 12 residues.

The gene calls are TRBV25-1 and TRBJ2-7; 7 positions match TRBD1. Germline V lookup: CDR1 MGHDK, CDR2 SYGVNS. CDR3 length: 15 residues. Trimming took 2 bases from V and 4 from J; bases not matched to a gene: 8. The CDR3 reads CASSERQGIRYEQYF. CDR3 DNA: TGTGCCAGCAGTGAACGACAGGGTATTCGTTACGAGCAGTACTTC.

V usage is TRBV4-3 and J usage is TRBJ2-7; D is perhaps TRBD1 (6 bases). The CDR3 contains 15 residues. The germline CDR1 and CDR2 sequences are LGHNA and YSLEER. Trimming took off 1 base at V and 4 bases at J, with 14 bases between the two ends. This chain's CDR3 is CASSQVLRDKYEQYF. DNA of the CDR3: TGCGCCAGCAGCCAAGTACTACGGGACAAATACGAGCAGTACTTC.

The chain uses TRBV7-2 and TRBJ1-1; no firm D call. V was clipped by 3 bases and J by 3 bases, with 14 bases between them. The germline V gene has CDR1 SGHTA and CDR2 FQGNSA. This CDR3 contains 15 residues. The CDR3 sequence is CASSFRIGSDTEAFF. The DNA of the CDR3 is TGTGCCAGCAGCTTCAGGATAGGCAGTGACACTGAAGCTTTCTTT. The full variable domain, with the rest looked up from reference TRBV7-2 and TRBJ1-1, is GAGVSQSPSNKVTEKGKDVELRCDPISGHTALYWYRQSLGQGLEFLIYFQGNSAPDKSGLPSDRFSAERTGGSVSTLTIQRTQQEDSAVYLCASSFRIGSDTEAFFGQGTRLTVV.

The CDR3 DNA sequence: TGTGCCAGCAGCTTGACTGCCTCCGAGCAGTACTTC. It yields the protein CASSLTASEQYF. The V call is TRBV5-6, the J call TRBJ2-7; D remains unclear. The CDR3 covers 12 residues. V lost 1 base, J lost 6 bases, and 8 bases lay in between. Germline CDR1 and CDR2: SGHDT and YYEEEE.

The CDR3 DNA follows: TGCGCCAGCAGCTCCCAACCCGGACTAGCGGGAGGTTCCTACAATGAGCAGTTCTTC. This gives the protein CASSSQPGLAGGSYNEQFF. V is TRBV5-1 and J is TRBJ2-1; 14 nucleotides agree with TRBD2. The junction had 9 bases not matched to a gene; V was cut back by 3 bases and J by 1 base. Germline V gives CDR1 SGHRS, CDR2 YFSETQ. The CDR3 has 19 amino acids.

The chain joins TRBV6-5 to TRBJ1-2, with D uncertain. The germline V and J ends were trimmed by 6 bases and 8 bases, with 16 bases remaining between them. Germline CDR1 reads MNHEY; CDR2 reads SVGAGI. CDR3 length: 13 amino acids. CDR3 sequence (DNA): TGTGCCAGCAGCCCGTCAGGAGGTGGAGGCTACACCTTC. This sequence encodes CASSPSGGGGYTF.

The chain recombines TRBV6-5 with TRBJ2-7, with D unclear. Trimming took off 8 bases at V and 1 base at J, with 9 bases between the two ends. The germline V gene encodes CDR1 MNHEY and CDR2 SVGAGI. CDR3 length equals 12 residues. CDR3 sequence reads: CASQTASYEQYF. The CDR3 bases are TGTGCCAGCCAAACAGCTTCCTACGAGCAGTACTTC.

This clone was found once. DNA for the CDR3: TGTGCCAGCAGGGACAGGGTCGGGACTGAAGCTTTCTTT. Residues: CASRDRVGTEAFF. This chain links TRBV7-3 with TRBJ1-1; 8 bases match TRBD1. Germline V lookup: CDR1 SGHTA, CDR2 FQGTGA. This CDR3 region has 13 residues. V dropped 6 bases and J dropped 5; count of bases not matched to a gene: 5.

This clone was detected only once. The chain's CDR3 is CASNRPGQGAHGYTF. The CDR3 DNA reads as TGTGCCAGCAACCGACCGGGACAGGGGGCGCATGGCTACACCTTC. The chain couples TRBV28 to TRBJ1-2, with 12 bases fitting TRBD1. With V trimmed by 7 bases and J by 6 bases, 9 bases remained unmatched. Germline CDR1 reads MDHEN; CDR2 reads SYDVKM. This CDR3 contains 15 residues.